These 27 T cell receptor beta chains were all obtained from the same sample, sequenced in a study of early T cells in non-severe SARS-CoV-2 infection. In TCRdb, the 5' RACE reads were re-called with MiXCR into one record per CDR3 protein. Of about 83,000 distinct CDR3 sequences in the sample, more than 9% are singletons; the top ten hold approximately 8%. Specimen: whole blood, collected at baseline. These receptor sequences come from an adult who was a healthcare worker with PCR-confirmed SARS-CoV-2 infection or an uninfected control (not recorded which).

This clonotype has a count of ten or more. The chain uses TRBV7-8 and TRBJ2-1; 8 bases fit TRBD2. Looked up from germline, CDR1 is SGHVS and CDR2 is FQNEAQ. Losses at the gene ends were 2 bases for V and 8 bases for J; bases not matched to a gene: 14. The CDR3 totals 17 residues. CDR3 DNA sequence: TGTGCCAGCAGCTTATTAGCGGGAACTCCGAAAGGGGATGAGCAGTTCTTC. Amino acids: CASSLLAGTPKGDEQFF.

This clonotype appeared many times. The CDR3 region is CASSPRGQNTEAFF. The CDR3, as DNA: TGTGCCAGCTCACCAAGGGGCCAGAACACTGAAGCTTTCTTT. The chain recombines TRBV18 with TRBJ1-1; possible D gene TRBD1, 5 bases. The length of the CDR3 is 14 residues. The V end lost 2 bases, the J end lost 1 base, and 8 bases lay between the germline ends. Germline V gene data show CDR1 as KGHSH and CDR2 as LQKENI.

This rearrangement joins TRBV20-1 to TRBJ2-5, with D hard to call. The CDR3 covers 13 residues. Germline V lookup: CDR1 DFQATT, CDR2 SNEGSKA (reference sequence). Deletions cut 6 bases from V and 2 bases from J, with 13 bases between. CDR3 amino acids: CSARIGQQETQYF. The CDR3 DNA follows: TGCAGTGCGCGGATCGGGCAACAAGAGACCCAGTACTTC.

This clonotype was observed a few times. The chain couples TRBV2 to TRBJ1-5, with D perhaps TRBD1 (6 bases). Germline CDR1 is SNHLY and CDR2 is FYNNEI. This CDR3 spans 13 amino acids. The germline V and J ends were trimmed by 7 bases and 2 bases, with 9 bases remaining between them. The CDR3 DNA follows: TGTGCCAGCATAGGGGGGGGCAATCAGCCCCAGCATTTT. Its protein is CASIGGGNQPQHF.

This clonotype was detected many times. V usage is TRBV12-3 or TRBV12-4 and J usage is TRBJ2-2, with TRBD2 matching 10 bases. The CDR3 is made up of 17 amino acids. After removal of 4 bases from V and 2 bases from J, the junction contained 7 bases not matched to a gene. Here the CDR3 DNA reads TGTGCCAGCAGTTCGATTCGACTAGCGGGTAACACCGGGGAGCTGTTTTTT. Translated: CASSSIRLAGNTGELFF.

This clonotype appeared many times. The chain joins TRBV5-1 to TRBJ1-1, with unresolved D. Germline V CDR1 and CDR2: SGHRS, YFSETQ. The CDR3 is 12 residues long. V dropped 5 bases and J dropped 7 bases, with 12 bases sitting between them. CDR3 residues: CASREPGGEAFF. CDR3 nucleotides: TGCGCCAGCAGAGAGCCGGGAGGTGAAGCTTTCTTT. Looking up the rest from reference TRBV5-1 and TRBJ1-1 gives the full variable domain: KAGVTQTPRYLIKTRGQQVTLSCSPISGHRSVSWYQQTPGQGLQFLFEYFSETQRNKGNFPGRFSGRQFSNSRSEMNVSTLELGDSALYLCASREPGGEAFFGQGTRLTVV.

This clonotype was seen many times. The CDR3 reads CASQPFGSGYNEQFF. The CDR3 region has the DNA TGTGCCAGCCAGCCCTTTGGCAGCGGGTACAATGAGCAGTTCTTC. V and J are TRBV9 and TRBJ2-1; TRBD2 might be the D (6 bases). Between the trimmed V and J ends, which lost 7 bases and 4 bases, there was a span of 18 bases. Germline V gives CDR1 SGDLS, CDR2 YYNGEE. CDR3 length: 15 residues.

The gene calls are TRBV30 and TRBJ1-1, with D unclear. The V gene's germline CDR1 is GTSNPN and CDR2 SVGIG (reference sequence). This CDR3 has 12 amino acids. Trimming cost V 2 bases and J 4 bases, with 8 bases left between them. The chain's CDR3 is CAWSLYGTEAFF. The CDR3, as DNA: TGTGCCTGGAGTCTATATGGCACTGAAGCTTTCTTT.

The genes are TRBV27 and TRBJ2-2, with D hard to call. CDR1 is MNHEY and CDR2 is SMNVEV in the germline V gene (reference sequence). This CDR3 is built from 15 residues. The ends were cut back, 5 bases at V and 2 bases at J, with 12 bases in the middle. The CDR3 loop reads CASSLTTGNTGELFF. The DNA of the CDR3 is TGTGCCAGCAGTCTTACAACTGGCAACACCGGGGAGCTGTTTTTT.

This clonotype was seen a handful of times. The V and J genes are TRBV18 and TRBJ1-1; unclear D gene. The CDR3 length is 13 residues. Germline lookup yields CDR1 KGHSH and CDR2 LQKENI. V lost 8 bases, J lost 1 base, and 11 bases lay in between. DNA of the CDR3: TGTGCCAGCCAACTGGGCAGGAACACTGAAGCTTTCTTT. This translates into CASQLGRNTEAFF.

The chain joins TRBV28 to TRBJ2-5; D may correspond to TRBD1 or TRBD2 (5 bases each). V was clipped by 7 bases and J by 5 bases, with 23 bases between them. The CDR3 runs 16 residues. Germline CDR1 is MDHEN and CDR2 is SYDVKM. CDR3 sequence reads: CASTLRPLLGDETQYF. In DNA, the CDR3 is TGTGCCAGCACCCTCCGGCCCCTCCTCGGGGACGAGACCCAGTACTTC.

This clonotype was recorded a few times. The chain employs TRBV28 and TRBJ2-1; D is unresolved. CDR3 length: 12 amino acids. The germline CDR1 and CDR2 sequences are MDHEN and SYDVKM. V was pared by 4 bases and J by 7 bases, with 8 bases between. As DNA, the CDR3 is TGTGCCAGCAGTTCCCTCTGGAATGAGCAGTTCTTC. It yields the protein CASSSLWNEQFF.

This clonotype was detected many times. The V call is TRBV7-6, the J call TRBJ2-7, with D maybe TRBD1 (5 bases). Trimming shortened V by 5 bases and J by 8 bases, and 10 bases separated the two germline ends. This CDR3 is built from 11 residues. Germline V lookup: CDR1 SGHVS, CDR2 FNYEAQ. The CDR3 nucleotides are TGTGCCAGCAGCCAGGGCGAGCAGCAGTACTTC. It translates to CASSQGEQQYF.

This clonotype has just a few counts. The genes are TRBV24-1 and TRBJ2-7; D remains ambiguous. Deletions cut 3 bases from V and 5 bases from J, with 13 bases between. CDR1 and CDR2 from the germline V gene are KGHDR and SFDVKD. The CDR3 sequence is 14 residues long. This chain's CDR3 is CATSDPRERNEQYF. The CDR3 DNA follows: TGTGCCACCAGTGATCCAAGGGAACGAAACGAGCAGTACTTC.

V is TRBV5-1 and J is TRBJ2-7, with D possibly matching TRBD1 (5 bases). Germline V gene sequence: CDR1 SGHRS, CDR2 YFSETQ. V was shortened by 7 bases and J by 2 bases, with 25 bases between the two germline ends. This CDR3 region has 17 residues. CDR3 region: CASRAGFNPLTAYEQYF. In nucleotides, the CDR3 is TGCGCCAGCCGGGCAGGCTTCAATCCCTTGACAGCCTACGAGCAGTACTTC. Drawing the rest from reference TRBV5-1 and TRBJ2-7, the complete variable domain is KAGVTQTPRYLIKTRGQQVTLSCSPISGHRSVSWYQQTPGQGLQFLFEYFSETQRNKGNFPGRFSGRQFSNSRSEMNVSTLELGDSALYLCASRAGFNPLTAYEQYFGPGTRLTVT.

V is TRBV3-1 and J is TRBJ2-7; the D gene is possibly TRBD2 (5 bases). Germline-derived CDR1 and CDR2 are LGHDT and YNNKEL (reference sequence). There are 14 residues in the CDR3. V was cut by 4 bases and J by 4 bases, with 14 bases left in between. The CDR3 nucleotides read TGTGCCAGCAGCCCGAGGGAGCGCCGGTACGAGCAGTACTTC. Translated: CASSPRERRYEQYF.

The chain links TRBV18 to TRBJ1-3; tentatively, D is TRBD1 (6 bases). CDR3 length: 16 amino acids. Germline CDR1 is KGHSH and CDR2 is LQKENI. Trimming took 3 bases from V and 0 from J, leaving 12 bases between them. The CDR3 region is CASSPGQPGSGNTIYF. The DNA of the CDR3 is TGTGCCAGCTCACCTGGACAGCCTGGCTCTGGAAACACCATATATTTT.

CDR3 sequence: CSARGYEQYF. In DNA, the CDR3 is TGCAGTGCTAGGGGCTACGAGCAGTACTTC. The chain uses TRBV20-1 and TRBJ2-7; no clear D. This CDR3 comprises 10 residues. The V gene lost 3 bases and the J gene lost 3 bases, with 3 bases spanning the gap. Germline CDR1 and CDR2: DFQATT and SNEGSKA (reference sequence).

The DNA for the CDR3 is TGTGCCAGCAGTACTGCACTGGGGCGAGGCTATGGCTACACCTTC. Translating gives CASSTALGRGYGYTF. V gene TRBV25-1 combines with J gene TRBJ1-2; D may be TRBD1 (5 bases). Germline V CDR1 and CDR2: MGHDK, SYGVNS. This CDR3 contains 15 residues. V lost 5 bases and J lost 4, with 17 bases in between.

This chain connects TRBV5-1 to TRBJ1-2, with D maybe TRBD1 (6 bases). CDR3 length: 18 amino acids. Trimming took off 3 bases at V and 3 bases at J, with 24 bases between the two ends. The germline V gene encodes CDR1 SGHRS and CDR2 YFSETQ. CDR3 bases: TGCGCCAGCAGCTCCTTGCCCTGGACAGCCCGAGTAGACTATGGCTACACCTTC. Translation: CASSSLPWTARVDYGYTF.

This clonotype has just a few counts. The rearrangement joins TRBV18 to TRBJ1-1; 7 nucleotides match TRBD1. Looked up from germline, CDR1 is KGHSH and CDR2 is LQKENI. This CDR3 spans 14 amino acids. J gave up 1 base and V 5 bases, and 4 bases lay outside the gene matches. CDR3 in amino acids: CASSRDSRNTEAFF. CDR3 nucleotides: TGTGCCAGCTCAAGGGACAGTCGGAACACTGAAGCTTTCTTT. Based on the CDR3 plus reference TRBV18 and TRBJ1-1, the full variable domain is NAGVMQNPRHLVRRRGQEARLRCSPMKGHSHVYWYRQLPEEGLKFMVYLQKENIIDESGMPKERFSAEFPKEGPSILRIQQVVRGDSAAYFCASSRDSRNTEAFFGQGTRLTVV.

The J gene is TRBJ2-1, the V gene TRBV19; TRBD2 aligns across 8 bases. The CDR3 is 14 amino acids. In germline, CDR1 is LNHDA, CDR2 SQIVND (reference sequence). The J segment lost 6 bases and the V segment lost 1 base, leaving 2 bases of the junction unmatched. CDR3 bases: TGTGCCAGTAGTATAGGGACTAGCCCCAATGAGCAGTTCTTC. Translating gives CASSIGTSPNEQFF.

This clonotype was recorded many times. The V call is TRBV6-5, the J call TRBJ2-5; TRBD1 agrees at 8 bases. Germline CDR1 is MNHEY and CDR2 is SVGAGI. The ends lost 6 bases at V and 5 bases at J; junction bases unmatched: 11. This CDR3 has 15 residues. This CDR3 reads CASRGLGRGLETQYF. CDR3 DNA sequence: TGTGCCAGCAGGGGACTGGGCAGGGGGCTGGAGACCCAGTACTTC.

The chain links TRBV20-1 to TRBJ2-7; D may be TRBD1 (5 bases). CDR1 is DFQATT, CDR2 SNEGSKA, per germline (reference sequence). The V end was cut by 2 bases, the J end by 4 bases, with 18 bases between. There are 15 residues in the CDR3. CDR3 protein: CSARWGQYSTYEQYF. CDR3 nucleotide sequence: TGCAGTGCTAGATGGGGCCAGTACAGTACTTACGAGCAGTACTTC.

The rearrangement uses TRBV4-2 and TRBJ2-3, with 10 bases aligning to TRBD2. The ends lost 1 base at V and 3 bases at J; junction bases unmatched: 4. Germline assignment: CDR1 LGHNA and CDR2 YNFKEQ. The CDR3 length is 16 residues. The DNA of the CDR3 is TGTGCCAGCAGCCAAGGGGTAGCGGGAGGTACAGATACGCAGTATTTT. Protein product: CASSQGVAGGTDTQYF.

This clonotype was observed many times. The chain combines TRBV6-6 with TRBJ1-5, with TRBD1 as a possible D gene (5 bases). The germline CDR1 and CDR2 sequences are MNHNY and SVGAGI (reference sequence). The V end was cut by 8 bases, the J end by 3 bases, with 20 bases between. The CDR3 contains 16 residues. The CDR3 sequence is CASQLGQGLPNQPQHF. In DNA form, the CDR3 reads TGTGCCAGCCAACTAGGGCAGGGTCTCCCCAATCAGCCCCAGCATTTT.

This clonotype was detected only a few times. V gene TRBV29-1 combines with J gene TRBJ2-5, with D tentatively TRBD1 (6 bases). This CDR3 region has 14 residues. V dropped 8 bases and J dropped 2 bases, with 18 bases sitting between them. The germline V gene has CDR1 SQVTM and CDR2 ANQGSEA. CDR3 DNA sequence: TGCAGCACCACCCCAGGGGTAGATCAAGAGACCCAGTACTTC. Translating gives CSTTPGVDQETQYF.